Each of the 14 T cell receptor beta chains below was sequenced from the same sample in a study of T cells in Graves' hyperthyroidism and ophthalmopathy. TCR beta CDR3 regions were amplified from RNA. TCR CDR3 regions were first amplified by RT-PCR with HTBI primers. TCRdb fed the multiplex PCR reads into MiXCR, producing one record per CDR3 protein. The sample has about 300,000 distinct CDR3 sequences; roughly a fifth are singletons. Sample: blood. The receptor set was obtained from a man aged 50 to 60 with Graves' ophthalmopathy.

This clonotype has only a few counts. The chain is built from TRBV6-1 and TRBJ2-7; perhaps TRBD1 as D (5 bases). Germline lookup yields CDR1 MNHNS and CDR2 SASEGT. The CDR3 has 14 amino acids. Trimming stripped 7 bases from V and 2 bases from J, with 15 bases between. CDR3 amino acids: CASNLSGQTYEQYF. The CDR3 DNA reads TGTGCCAGCAATCTATCCGGACAAACCTACGAGCAGTACTTC.

The chain combines TRBV5-1 with TRBJ2-7; TRBD1 aligns across 8 bases. The CDR3 covers 13 residues. V was pared by 5 bases and J by 3 bases, with 4 bases of the junction left unmatched. Germline lookup yields CDR1 SGHRS and CDR2 YFSETQ. CDR3 sequence: CASRVDRDYEQYF. The CDR3 coding sequence is TGCGCCAGCAGGGTGGACAGGGACTACGAGCAGTACTTC. The whole variable domain, filled in from reference TRBV5-1 and TRBJ2-7, reads KAGVTQTPRYLIKTRGQQVTLSCSPISGHRSVSWYQQTPGQGLQFLFEYFSETQRNKGNFPGRFSGRQFSNSRSEMNVSTLELGDSALYLCASRVDRDYEQYFGPGTRLTVT.

The V and J genes are TRBV13 and TRBJ1-4; 8 bases map to TRBD1. V lost 2 bases, J lost 3 bases, and 2 bases stayed unmatched. From germline, CDR1 is PRHDT and CDR2 FYEKMQ (reference sequence). The CDR3 totals 15 residues. The CDR3 DNA follows: TGTGCCAGCAGCTTACGGGACAGGTCTAATGAAAAACTGTTTTTT. Encoded protein: CASSLRDRSNEKLFF. The full variable domain, with the rest looked up from reference TRBV13 and TRBJ1-4, is AAGVIQSPRHLIKEKRETATLKCYPIPRHDTVYWYQQGPGQDPQFLISFYEKMQSDKGSIPDRFSAQQFSDYHSELNMSSLELGDSALYFCASSLRDRSNEKLFFGSGTQLSVL.

The rearrangement uses TRBV7-6 and TRBJ1-2; tentative D call: TRBD1 (5 bases). Germline V gene lookup returns CDR1 SGHVS and CDR2 FNYEAQ. Trimming removed 2 bases at V and 8 bases at J, with 12 bases between. The CDR3 extends over 13 amino acids. In nucleotides, the CDR3 is TGTGCCAGCAGCTTAAACGTAGGGGTGGGCTACACCTTC. As protein: CASSLNVGVGYTF. The variable domain in full, completed from reference TRBV7-6 and TRBJ1-2, reads GAGVSQSPRYKVTKRGQDVALRCDPISGHVSLYWYRQALGQGPEFLTYFNYEAQQDKSGLPNDRFSAERPEGSISTLTIQRTEQRDSAMYRCASSLNVGVGYTFGSGTRLTVV.

This clonotype was seen repeatedly, ten times or more. The chain links TRBV28 to TRBJ2-7; TRBD2 matches at 7 bases. This CDR3 is 15 amino acids long. Per the germline V gene, CDR1 is MDHEN and CDR2 is SYDVKM. The trim removed 5 bases at V and 3 bases at J, leaving 10 bases unmatched. The CDR3 nucleotides are TGTGCCAGCAGTCCGGGGGGTCGACAGCACTACGAGCAGTACTTC. Its protein is CASSPGGRQHYEQYF.

This clonotype was detected ten times or more. The rearrangement joins TRBV7-3 to TRBJ2-2, with no clear D. Germline V lookup: CDR1 SGHTA, CDR2 FQGTGA. Trimming stripped 3 bases from V and 1 base from J, with 6 bases between. This CDR3 region has 14 residues. CDR3 coding DNA: TGTGCCAGCAGCTTGGACGGGAACACCGGGGAGCTGTTTTTT. Encoded protein: CASSLDGNTGELFF.

This clonotype was seen more than once but under ten times. The chain has TRBV20-1 and TRBJ2-4, with TRBD2 matching over 11 bases. Looked up from germline, CDR1 is DFQATT and CDR2 is SNEGSKA (reference sequence). The CDR3 consists of 15 residues. Unmatched junction bases numbered 7, after V lost 0 bases and J lost 9 bases. The DNA for the CDR3 is TGCAGTGCTAGAGATGTAGCGGGAGGGCCTTCCATTCAGTACTTC. Protein sequence: CSARDVAGGPSIQYF.

V and J are TRBV19 and TRBJ2-2; tentatively, D is TRBD2 (6 bases). This CDR3 has 14 residues. Trimming took 7 bases from V and 7 from J, leaving 16 bases between them. The V gene's germline CDR1 is LNHDA and CDR2 SQIVND (reference sequence). As DNA, the CDR3 is TGTGCCAGTACCATCAGCGGGTCAAGCGGGGAGCTGTTTTTT. This sequence encodes CASTISGSSGELFF.

There are many counts of this clonotype. This chain uses TRBV7-3 with TRBJ2-3; no firm D call. The CDR3 sequence is 15 residues long. The V and J ends lost 0 bases and 2 bases respectively, with 9 bases between them. Germline values: CDR1 SGHTA, CDR2 FQGTGA. The CDR3 DNA follows: TGTGCCAGCAGCTTAACAGGGTCGGACACAGATACGCAGTATTTT. This sequence encodes CASSLTGSDTDTQYF.

As to this clonotype: This may stem from a read error, because a much larger clone lies one nucleotide away. The gene calls are TRBV11-2 and TRBJ2-7; 9 bases line up with TRBD1. Germline-derived CDR1 and CDR2 are SGHAT and FQNNGV. This CDR3 region has 15 residues. With 6 bases clipped from V and 1 base from J, the junction kept 7 bases outside the gene matches. CDR3 sequence reads: CASSFSGTGSYEQYF. The DNA of the CDR3 is TGTGCCAGCAGTTTCTCCGGGACAGGGTCCTACGAGCAGTACTTC.

The chain has TRBV6-5 and TRBJ2-5, with a weak D call TRBD2 (6 bases). V shed 1 base and J shed 1 base, with 7 bases lying between them. Germline V gene data show CDR1 as MNHEY and CDR2 as SVGAGI. The CDR3 extends over 14 amino acids. CDR3 sequence (DNA): TGTGCCAGCAGTTACTACGGGAGCCAAGAGACCCAGTACTTC. Its protein is CASSYYGSQETQYF.

Ten or more counts support this clonotype. The V gene is TRBV5-1, the J gene TRBJ2-1; perhaps TRBD2 as D (7 bases). Trimming removed 2 bases at V and 7 bases at J, with 19 bases between. The CDR3 spans 16 residues. Germline assignment: CDR1 SGHRS and CDR2 YFSETQ. The CDR3 sequence is CASSFLAGGGGNEQFF. The DNA of the CDR3 is TGCGCCAGCAGCTTCTTAGCGGGCGGAGGGGGTAATGAGCAGTTCTTC.

J is TRBJ2-3 and V is TRBV6-5, with a possible D match to TRBD1 (5 bases). The CDR3 spans 17 residues. Trimming shortened V by 1 base and J by 0 bases, and 14 bases separated the two germline ends. Germline assignment: CDR1 MNHEY and CDR2 SVGAGI. This CDR3 is CASSYLTENPSTDTQYF. In nucleotides, the CDR3 is TGTGCCAGCAGTTACTTGACAGAGAACCCTAGCACAGATACGCAGTATTTT.

The chain has TRBV30 and TRBJ1-5; possibly TRBD1 for D (6 bases). V gave up 5 bases and J gave up 7 bases, with 18 bases separating them. The CDR3 extends over 14 amino acids. In germline, CDR1 is GTSNPN, CDR2 SVGIG (reference sequence). The CDR3 loop reads CAWALTGFGQPQHF. The CDR3 DNA reads as TGTGCCTGGGCTCTTACAGGGTTTGGGCAGCCCCAGCATTTT.